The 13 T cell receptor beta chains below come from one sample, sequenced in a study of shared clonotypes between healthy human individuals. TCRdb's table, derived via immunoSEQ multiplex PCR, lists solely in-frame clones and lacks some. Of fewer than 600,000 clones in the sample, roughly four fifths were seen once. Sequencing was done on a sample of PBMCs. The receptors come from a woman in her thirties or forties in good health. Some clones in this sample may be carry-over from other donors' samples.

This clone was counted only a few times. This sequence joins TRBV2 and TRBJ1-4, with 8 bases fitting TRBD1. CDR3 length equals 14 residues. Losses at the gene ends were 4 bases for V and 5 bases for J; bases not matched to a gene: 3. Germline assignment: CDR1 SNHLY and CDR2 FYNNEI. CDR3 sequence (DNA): TGTGCCAGCAGTGCCAACAGGGGGAATGAAAAACTGTTTTTT. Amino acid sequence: CASSANRGNEKLFF.

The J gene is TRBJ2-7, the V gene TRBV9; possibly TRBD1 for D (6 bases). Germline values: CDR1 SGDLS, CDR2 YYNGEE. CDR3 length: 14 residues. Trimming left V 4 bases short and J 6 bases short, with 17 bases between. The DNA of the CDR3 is TGTGCCAGCAGCTTATCCCACAGGGTGGGCGAGCAGTACTTC. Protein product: CASSLSHRVGEQYF.

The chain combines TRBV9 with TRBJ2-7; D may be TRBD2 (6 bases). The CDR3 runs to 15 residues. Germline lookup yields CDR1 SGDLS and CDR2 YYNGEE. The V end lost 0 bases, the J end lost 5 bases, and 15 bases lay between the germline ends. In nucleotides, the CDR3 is TGTGCCAGCAGCGTAGCGGGAGCCTATATCAACGAGCAGTACTTC. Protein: CASSVAGAYINEQYF.

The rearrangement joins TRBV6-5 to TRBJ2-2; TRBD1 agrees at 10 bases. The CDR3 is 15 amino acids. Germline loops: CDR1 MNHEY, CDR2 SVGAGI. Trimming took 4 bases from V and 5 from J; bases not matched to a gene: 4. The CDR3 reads CASSSDRGLTGELFF. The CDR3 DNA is TGTGCCAGCAGTTCGGACAGGGGGTTAACCGGGGAGCTGTTTTTT.

The CDR3 region is CATSRAVVEGETQYF. In nucleotides, the CDR3 is TGTGCCACCAGCAGAGCGGTAGTTGAGGGGGAGACCCAGTACTTC. The rearrangement joins TRBV15 to TRBJ2-5, with D perhaps matching TRBD1 or TRBD2 (5 bases each). Trimming removed 1 base at V and 5 bases at J, with 14 bases between. Per the germline V gene, CDR1 is LNHNV and CDR2 is YYDKDF (reference sequence). The CDR3 has 15 residues.

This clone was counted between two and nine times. CDR3 sequence: CASRETGGTRGYTF. Here the CDR3 DNA reads TGTGCCAGCAGGGAGACAGGGGGCACGAGGGGCTACACCTTC. The chain joins TRBV27 to TRBJ1-2, with TRBD1 identical over 10 bases. V shed 6 bases, J shed 8 bases, and the junction held 9 bases outside the gene matches. The CDR3 totals 14 residues. Germline values: CDR1 MNHEY, CDR2 SMNVEV (reference sequence).

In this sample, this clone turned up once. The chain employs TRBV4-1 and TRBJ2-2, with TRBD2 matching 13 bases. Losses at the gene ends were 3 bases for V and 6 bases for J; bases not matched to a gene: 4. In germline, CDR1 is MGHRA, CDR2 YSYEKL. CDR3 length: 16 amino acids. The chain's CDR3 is CASSQTSGRSAGELFF. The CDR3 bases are TGCGCCAGCAGCCAGACTAGCGGGAGGTCCGCCGGGGAGCTGTTTTTT.

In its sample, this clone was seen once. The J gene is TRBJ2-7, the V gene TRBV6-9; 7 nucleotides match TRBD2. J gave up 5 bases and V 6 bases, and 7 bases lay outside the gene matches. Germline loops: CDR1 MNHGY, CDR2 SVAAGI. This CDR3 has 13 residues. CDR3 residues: CASRPSSGDEQYF. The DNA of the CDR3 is TGTGCCAGCAGACCATCTAGCGGAGACGAGCAGTACTTC.

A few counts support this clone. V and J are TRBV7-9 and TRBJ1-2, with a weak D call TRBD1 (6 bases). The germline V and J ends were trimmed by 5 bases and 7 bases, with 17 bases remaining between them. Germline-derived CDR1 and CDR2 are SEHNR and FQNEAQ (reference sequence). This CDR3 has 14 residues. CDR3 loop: CASSPTGRGRGYTF. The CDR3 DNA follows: TGTGCCAGCAGCCCCACGGGCAGGGGACGTGGCTACACCTTC. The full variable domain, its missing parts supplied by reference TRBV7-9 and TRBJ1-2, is DTGVSQNPRHKITKRGQNVTFRCDPISEHNRLYWYRQTLGQGPEFLTYFQNEAQLEKSRLLSDRFSAERPKGSFSTLEIQRTEQGDSAMYLCASSPTGRGRGYTFGSGTRLTVV.

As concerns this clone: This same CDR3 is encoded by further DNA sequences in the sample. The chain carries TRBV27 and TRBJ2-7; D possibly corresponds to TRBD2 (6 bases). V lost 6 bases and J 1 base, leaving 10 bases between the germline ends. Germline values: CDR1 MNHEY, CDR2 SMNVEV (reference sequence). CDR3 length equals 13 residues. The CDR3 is CASRISGSYEQYF. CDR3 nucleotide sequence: TGTGCCAGCAGAATTAGCGGATCCTACGAGCAGTACTTC.

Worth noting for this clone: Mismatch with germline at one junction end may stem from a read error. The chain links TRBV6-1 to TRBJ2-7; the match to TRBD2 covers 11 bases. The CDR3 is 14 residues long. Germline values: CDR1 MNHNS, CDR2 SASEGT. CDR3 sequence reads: CAISPIGGGLAGYF. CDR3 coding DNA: TGTGCCATCAGTCCCATAGGGGGTGGACTAGCGGGCTACTTC.

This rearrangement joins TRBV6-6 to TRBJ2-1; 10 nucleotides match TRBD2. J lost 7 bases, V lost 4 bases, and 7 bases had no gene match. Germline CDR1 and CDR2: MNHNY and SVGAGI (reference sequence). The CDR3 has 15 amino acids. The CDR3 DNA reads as TGTGCCAGCAGTTCCTCCCTAGCGGGAGATAATGAGCAGTTCTTC. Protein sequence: CASSSSLAGDNEQFF.

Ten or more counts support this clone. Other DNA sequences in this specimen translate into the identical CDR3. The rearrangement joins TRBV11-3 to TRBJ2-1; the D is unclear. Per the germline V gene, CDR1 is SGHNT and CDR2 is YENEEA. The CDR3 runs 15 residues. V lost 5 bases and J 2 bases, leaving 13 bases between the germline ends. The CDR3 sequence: CASSPFEGPYNEQFF. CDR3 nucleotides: TGTGCCAGCAGCCCCTTCGAAGGCCCCTACAATGAGCAGTTCTTC.